Described below is a single T cell receptor beta chain sequence and its context. Its antigen is as yet unknown. The data originate from a study of cytomegalovirus exposure and HLA in healthy donors. Study at large: The 650 to 850 first-cohort repertoires and the 110 or so validation repertoires shared the same platform, a later analysis reported.

The data were produced by immunoSEQ multiplex PCR, yet TCRdb's version contains in-frame clones alone and is incomplete. Altogether roughly 150,000 clones are present, 85% to 90% being singletons, with the ten largest covering roughly 9.4%. V trimming: 4 bases; J trimming: 6 bases; junction bases outside the gene matches: 7. The CDR3 contains 14 residues. Germline V gene data show CDR1 as SGHRS and CDR2 as YFSETQ. Findings and limits, study-wide: Generally TCR sequences proved uncommon, though certain public TCRs appeared in numerous donors. The classifier reportedly diagnosed cytomegalovirus status with high specificity and sensitivity. There were around 160 TCR beta chains listed as cytomegalovirus-associated.

This chain connects TRBV5-1 to TRBJ2-1; 7 nucleotides line up with TRBD1. Material: PBMCs. This TCR came from a man younger than 35 in good health and CMV-seropositive. The CDR3 reads CASSAVPGGNEQFF. The CDR3 bases are TGCGCCAGCAGCGCGGTCCCAGGGGGCAATGAGCAGTTCTTC.